One TCR beta chain is described in this entry. Its antigen is unidentified. They built TCR cDNA with 5'RACE template switching, a step that put in a universal primer site and UMIs. TCRdb used MiXCR to reprocess the 5' RACE reads, holding one entry per CDR3 protein. The table includes more than 200,000 distinct CDR3 sequences, over 3% detected once. The data belong to a study of T cells after yellow fever vaccination. At the level of the study: Preparing low-cell-number fractions relied on SMART-Seq v4 Ultra Low Input.

Study-wide results and limits: Secondary responses were weaker yet peaked faster, day 5 versus 15. Of the clonotypes, a small share occurred in both CD4 and CD8 compartments.

This material consisted of PBMCs, taken 15 days after the yellow fever booster vaccination. The receptor was derived from a man between 18 and 35 years old who received the YFV17D yellow fever vaccine.

CDR3 amino acids: CASSATGSTNEKLFF. The CDR3 bases are TGTGCCAGCAGCGCCACAGGGTCAACTAATGAAAAACTGTTTTTT. The V call is TRBV5-4, the J call TRBJ1-4; maybe TRBD1 (6 bases). This CDR3 comprises 15 residues. V lost 4 bases to trimming and J lost 0 bases, with 10 bases between them. Germline assignment: CDR1 SGHNT and CDR2 YYREEE (reference sequence).